This T cell receptor beta chain was recovered during a study of vaccination and CD4 T cells after COVID-19. Sequence data for DNA of cultured CD4+ T cells were generated by the Oncomine TCR Beta short-read assay. TCRdb analysed the PCR reads with MiXCR anew, one entry per CDR3 protein. This table has 12,000 to 15,000 distinct CDR3 sequences, approximately 52% appearing once. This clonotype was seen more than once but under ten times. Its antigen is undetermined. V was clipped by 10 bases and J by 4 bases, with 14 bases between them. Germline V gene data show CDR1 as KGHDR and CDR2 as SFDVKD. CDR3 length: 13 amino acids. Indicated treatment: approximately nine-day PBMC culture with coronavirus spike peptide pools or control peptides (ViraFEST assay). ViraFEST used peptide pools to expand antigen-specific T cells before TCR sequencing.

The origin of this receptor is a human donor who had recovered from COVID-19. The V and J genes are TRBV24-1 and TRBJ2-3, with D unresolved. The sample taken for sequencing was CD4+ T cells from blood, cultured in vitro. The CDR3, as DNA: TGTGCCACGAACAACAACGCGGCAGATACGCAGTATTTT. Translated: CATNNNAADTQYF.